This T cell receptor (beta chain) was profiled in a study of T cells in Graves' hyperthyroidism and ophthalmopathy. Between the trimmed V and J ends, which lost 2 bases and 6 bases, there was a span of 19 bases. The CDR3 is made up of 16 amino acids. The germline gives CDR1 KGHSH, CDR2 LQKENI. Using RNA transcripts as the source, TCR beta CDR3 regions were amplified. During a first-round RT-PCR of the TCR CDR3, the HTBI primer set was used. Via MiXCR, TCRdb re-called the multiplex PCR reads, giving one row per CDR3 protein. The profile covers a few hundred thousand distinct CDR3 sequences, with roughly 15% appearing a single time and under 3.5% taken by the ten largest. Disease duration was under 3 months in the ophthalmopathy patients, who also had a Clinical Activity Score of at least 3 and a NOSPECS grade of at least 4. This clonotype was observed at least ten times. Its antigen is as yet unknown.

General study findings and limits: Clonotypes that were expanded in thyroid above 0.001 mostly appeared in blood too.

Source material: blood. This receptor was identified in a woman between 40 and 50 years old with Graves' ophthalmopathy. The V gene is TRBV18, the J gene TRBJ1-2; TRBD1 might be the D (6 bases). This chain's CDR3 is CASSPTKQAGVDGYTF. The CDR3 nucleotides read TGTGCCAGCTCACCAACTAAACAGGCAGGGGTTGATGGCTACACCTTC.